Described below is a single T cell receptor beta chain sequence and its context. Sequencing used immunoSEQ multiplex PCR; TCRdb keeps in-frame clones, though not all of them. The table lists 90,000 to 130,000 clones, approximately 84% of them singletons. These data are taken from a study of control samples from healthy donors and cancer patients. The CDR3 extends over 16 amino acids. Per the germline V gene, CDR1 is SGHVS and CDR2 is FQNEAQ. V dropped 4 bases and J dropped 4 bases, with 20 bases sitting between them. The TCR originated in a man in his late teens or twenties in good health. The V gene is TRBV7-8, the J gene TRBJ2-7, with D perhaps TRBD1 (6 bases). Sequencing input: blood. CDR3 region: CASSSPIQGRRYEQYF. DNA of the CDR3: TGTGCCAGCAGCTCCCCGATTCAGGGGAGAAGGTACGAGCAGTACTTC.